Shown below are 17 T cell receptor beta chains from a single sample sequenced in a study of OX40 agonist ivuxolimab in advanced cancers. Sequencing used immunoSEQ multiplex PCR; TCRdb keeps in-frame clones, though not all of them. The sample lists 35,000 to 55,000 clones; roughly four fifths were seen once. Sequencing was performed on CD4+ or CD8+ T cells sorted from blood, taken in a trial of the OX40 agonist ivuxolimab. The receptor set was obtained from an adult with an advanced solid tumor such as melanoma, head and neck, liver or kidney cancer.

The gene calls are TRBV11-2 and TRBJ2-7; TRBD1 matches 9 bases. Germline V gene data show CDR1 as SGHAT and CDR2 as FQNNGV. J gave up 7 bases and V 1 base, and 8 bases lay outside the gene matches. This CDR3 region has 15 residues. CDR3 amino acids: CASSLAQTGGREQYF. The CDR3 DNA reads as TGTGCCAGCAGCTTAGCGCAGACAGGGGGGCGGGAGCAGTACTTC.

The chain joins TRBV4-2 to TRBJ2-1, with 8 bases aligning to TRBD2. V shed 1 base and J 8 bases; nucleotides not matched to a gene: 13. The CDR3 contains 17 residues. CDR1 LGHNA and CDR2 YNFKEQ come from the germline V gene. CDR3 nucleotide sequence: TGTGCCAGCAGCCAAGGGTATAACGGGGGGGTGGATGATGAGCAGTTCTTC. Translating gives CASSQGYNGGVDDEQFF.

This clone was detected only once. DNA of the CDR3: TGCGCCAGCAGCCAAGATACAGCGGGGGCCCTCCAAGAGACCCAGTACTTC. This codes for CASSQDTAGALQETQYF. The genes are TRBV4-1 and TRBJ2-5; 8 bases fit TRBD2. The trim removed 0 bases at V and 1 base at J, leaving 7 bases unmatched. Germline CDR1 reads MGHRA; CDR2 reads YSYEKL. This CDR3 region has 17 residues.

This clone was seen just once. The chain carries TRBV27 and TRBJ1-5, with D perhaps matching TRBD1 (6 bases). Between the trimmed V and J ends, which lost 7 bases and 6 bases, there was a span of 13 bases. In germline, CDR1 is MNHEY, CDR2 SMNVEV (reference sequence). The CDR3 is made up of 13 amino acids. The CDR3 spells CASTRQVGQPQHF. CDR3 in DNA: TGTGCCAGCACCCGACAGGTCGGTCAGCCCCAGCATTTT.

J is TRBJ2-7 and V is TRBV21-1. TRBV21-1 is termed a pseudogene. The CDR3 is 8 residues long. The CDR3: CASTPQYF. CDR3 nucleotide sequence: TGTGCCAGCACCCCCCAGTACTTC.

The chain links TRBV5-3 to TRBJ2-7; D is undetermined. TRBV5-3 is an ORF for which the function is uncertain. The V and J ends lost 4 bases and 4 bases respectively, with 15 bases between them. This CDR3 is built from 14 residues. The CDR3 loop is CARSNGEFHYEQYF. CDR3 DNA: TGTGCCAGAAGCAATGGCGAGTTCCATTACGAGCAGTACTTC.

This clone was counted between two and nine times. This sequence joins TRBV10-1 and TRBJ1-6; 8 positions match TRBD1. Unmatched junction bases numbered 5, after V lost 3 bases and J lost 7 bases. The CDR3 is made up of 15 amino acids. In germline, CDR1 is WNHNN, CDR2 SYGVQD (reference sequence). CDR3 residues: CASSEGRQGNSPLHF. The CDR3 nucleotides are TGCGCCAGCAGTGAAGGACGACAGGGGAATTCACCCCTCCACTTT.

The genes are TRBV5-4 and TRBJ1-1; 9 positions match TRBD1. Trimming took 3 bases from V and 5 from J; bases not matched to a gene: 8. The CDR3 covers 15 residues. Germline CDR1 SGHNT, CDR2 YYREEE (reference sequence). DNA of the CDR3: TGTGCCAGCAGCTCCCGGACAGGGGCGGGGACTGAAGCTTTCTTT. Its translation: CASSSRTGAGTEAFF. The full variable domain, in which reference TRBV5-4 and TRBJ1-1 provide the parts outside the CDR3, is ETGVTQSPTHLIKTRGQQVTLRCSSQSGHNTVSWYQQALGQGPQFIFQYYREEENGRGNFPPRFSGLQFPNYSSELNVNALELDDSALYLCASSSRTGAGTEAFFGQGTRLTVV.

This clone is a singleton in its sample. This chain joins TRBV30 and TRBJ2-1; 11 bases agree with TRBD2. The length of the CDR3 is 15 residues. Germline CDR1 and CDR2: GTSNPN and SVGIG (reference sequence). Trimming removed 3 bases from V and 9 bases from J; junction bases left unmatched: 10. CDR3: CAWSGTSGSYSEQFF. DNA for the CDR3: TGTGCCTGGAGCGGTACTAGCGGGAGTTATAGTGAGCAGTTCTTC.

This chain connects TRBV6-6 to TRBJ1-2, with 8 bases identical to TRBD1. This CDR3 spans 12 amino acids. Per the germline V gene, CDR1 is MNHNY and CDR2 is SVGAGI (reference sequence). Unmatched junction bases numbered 7, after V lost 9 bases and J lost 7 bases. In DNA form, the CDR3 reads TGTGCCAGTGGACAGGGATCGTCTGGCTACACCTTC. Protein: CASGQGSSGYTF.

The V and J genes are TRBV28 and TRBJ2-1; perhaps TRBD2 as D (6 bases). The CDR3 has 14 residues. The V and J ends lost 7 bases and 3 bases respectively, with 13 bases between them. The germline gives CDR1 MDHEN, CDR2 SYDVKM. As DNA, the CDR3 is TGTGCCAGCACCGAAGGAGGGAACTACAATGAGCAGTTCTTC. It encodes CASTEGGNYNEQFF.

The chain couples TRBV4-2 to TRBJ1-2; D may be TRBD1 (6 bases). The CDR3 runs to 15 residues. Germline CDR1 is LGHNA and CDR2 is YNFKEQ. The V gene lost 0 bases and the J gene lost 4 bases, with 12 bases spanning the gap. The CDR3 loop reads CASSQEGAAVYGYTF. The CDR3 coding sequence is TGTGCCAGCAGCCAAGAGGGGGCGGCAGTCTATGGCTACACCTTC.

This chain joins TRBV6-6 and TRBJ2-7; 11 nucleotides match TRBD2. There are 15 residues in the CDR3. Per germline, CDR1 MNHNY and CDR2 SVGAGI (reference sequence). Unmatched junction bases numbered 6, after V lost 4 bases and J lost 4 bases. In nucleotides, the CDR3 is TGTGCCAGCAGTTTCGCTAGCGGGAGGTCGTACGAGCAGTACTTC. It codes for CASSFASGRSYEQYF.

The chain employs TRBV5-1 and TRBJ2-3; TRBD1 matches at 8 bases. Germline values: CDR1 SGHRS, CDR2 YFSETQ. Trimming took 3 bases from V and 5 from J; bases not matched to a gene: 11. CDR3 length: 16 amino acids. CDR3 coding DNA: TGCGCCAGCAGCTCGCCCTCCGGGACAGGCGGAGATACGCAGTATTTT. This gives the protein CASSSPSGTGGDTQYF.

In this sample, this clone turned up a few times. The V call is TRBV6-5, the J call TRBJ2-3; 14 nucleotides align to TRBD2. The CDR3 consists of 15 residues. Losses at the gene ends were 8 bases for V and 8 bases for J; bases not matched to a gene: 9. Germline lookup yields CDR1 MNHEY and CDR2 SVGAGI. The CDR3 nucleotides are TGTGCCAGCCTCACAGGGGGACTAGCGGGAGCTACGCAGTATTTT. As protein: CASLTGGLAGATQYF.

V and J are TRBV10-3 and TRBJ2-5; D gene uncertain. V lost 10 bases, J lost 7 bases, and 13 bases lay in between. Germline CDR1 reads ENHRY; CDR2 reads SYGVKD. This CDR3 region has 11 residues. CDR3 amino acids: CATGVDRTQYF. CDR3 DNA sequence: TGTGCCACCGGAGTAGACCGGACCCAGTACTTC.

This chain joins TRBV27 and TRBJ2-5; the D call may be TRBD1 or TRBD2 (5 bases each). The germline gives CDR1 MNHEY, CDR2 SMNVEV (reference sequence). V gave up 3 bases and J gave up 5 bases, with 13 bases separating them. The CDR3 consists of 14 residues. The CDR3 loop is CASSLVWGKETQYF. DNA for the CDR3: TGTGCCAGCAGTTTGGTGTGGGGGAAGGAGACCCAGTACTTC.